A selection of T cell receptor beta chains follows, all from one sample in a study of T-cell reconstitution after alpha-beta-depleted transplantation in children. TCRdb itself ran the PCR reads through MiXCR, one entry per CDR3 protein. The sample includes about 360,000 distinct CDR3 sequences, about 14% seen only once; the top ten take around 4%. Sequencing used PBMCs, obtained from the stem cell graft. These receptors all come from a human donor who donated a stem cell graft to a child with Fanconi anemia. The CDR3 runs from the conserved cysteine through the conserved F or W. Fields, in order: CDR3 DNA, CDR3 protein, clone size, V gene, D gene, J gene. D genes are given only for firm matches. Rows may omit the clone size; those that give it use once, few, many or a size class.

CDR3 DNA: TGTGCCACCAGTGATTTCAGGGGGACCCAGTACTTC
CDR3 protein: CATSDFRGTQYF
clone size: -
V gene: TRBV24-1
D gene: -
J gene: TRBJ2-5

CDR3 DNA: TGTGCCAGCAGCTTACAGACCGCCGGGGAGCTGTTTTTT
CDR3 protein: CASSLQTAGELFF
clone size: -
V gene: TRBV7-9
D gene: -
J gene: TRBJ2-2

CDR3 DNA: TGTGCCAGCAGCCCTATAGCGGGGGGCTTCACAGATACGCAGTATTTT
CDR3 protein: CASSPIAGGFTDTQYF
clone size: many
V gene: TRBV7-9
D gene: TRBD2
J gene: TRBJ2-3

CDR3 DNA: TGTGCCAGCAGTTTTGGGGGAATGAGCACAGATACGCAGTATTTT
CDR3 protein: CASSFGGMSTDTQYF
clone size: -
V gene: TRBV27
D gene: -
J gene: TRBJ2-3

CDR3 DNA: TGTGCCAGCAGCGGGGGGCTGTACAATGAGCAGTTCTTC
CDR3 protein: CASSGGLYNEQFF
clone size: many
V gene: TRBV12-3/TRBV12-4
D gene: -
J gene: TRBJ2-1

CDR3 DNA: TGTGCCAGCAGTTTAAAACAGAACACTGAAGCTTTCTTT
CDR3 protein: CASSLKQNTEAFF
clone size: many
V gene: TRBV12-3/TRBV12-4
D gene: -
J gene: TRBJ1-1

CDR3 DNA: TGTGCCAGCTGTATCAGGGGTAATGAGCAGTTCTTC
CDR3 protein: CASCIRGNEQFF
clone size: few
V gene: TRBV2
D gene: -
J gene: TRBJ2-1

CDR3 DNA: TGTGCCAGCAGTTTCCTCGGGACAGGGAGAACCGGGGAGCTGTTTTTT
CDR3 protein: CASSFLGTGRTGELFF
clone size: -
V gene: TRBV12-3/TRBV12-4
D gene: TRBD1
J gene: TRBJ2-2

CDR3 DNA: TGTGCCAGCTCACCCGGGACAATGAACACCGGGGAGCTGTTTTTT
CDR3 protein: CASSPGTMNTGELFF
clone size: -
V gene: TRBV18
D gene: -
J gene: TRBJ2-2

CDR3 DNA: TGCAGCGGATACAGGGGAAACGCTGAAGCTTTCTTT
CDR3 protein: CSGYRGNAEAFF
clone size: many
V gene: TRBV29-1
D gene: TRBD1
J gene: TRBJ1-1

CDR3 DNA: TGTGCCAGCAGCAGCGAACAGGGGGCTAACTATGGCTACACCTTC
CDR3 protein: CASSSEQGANYGYTF
clone size: -
V gene: TRBV4-2
D gene: TRBD1
J gene: TRBJ1-2

CDR3 DNA: TGTGCCAGCAGCTTCGTCCCGAACACCGGGGAGCTGTTTTTT
CDR3 protein: CASSFVPNTGELFF
clone size: -
V gene: TRBV7-9
D gene: -
J gene: TRBJ2-2

CDR3 DNA: TGTGCCAGCAGCCAAGGGACTAGCGGGGGGTCTCAAGAGACCCAGTACTTC
CDR3 protein: CASSQGTSGGSQETQYF
clone size: few
V gene: TRBV14
D gene: TRBD2
J gene: TRBJ2-5

CDR3 DNA: TGTGCCAGCAGTTTATTGGGTCAGCCCCAGCATTTT
CDR3 protein: CASSLLGQPQHF
clone size: many
V gene: TRBV27
D gene: -
J gene: TRBJ1-5

CDR3 DNA: TGTGCCAGCAGGCTGCTTGATCTAGCGGAGACCCAGTACTTC
CDR3 protein: CASRLLDLAETQYF
clone size: -
V gene: TRBV11-2
D gene: -
J gene: TRBJ2-5